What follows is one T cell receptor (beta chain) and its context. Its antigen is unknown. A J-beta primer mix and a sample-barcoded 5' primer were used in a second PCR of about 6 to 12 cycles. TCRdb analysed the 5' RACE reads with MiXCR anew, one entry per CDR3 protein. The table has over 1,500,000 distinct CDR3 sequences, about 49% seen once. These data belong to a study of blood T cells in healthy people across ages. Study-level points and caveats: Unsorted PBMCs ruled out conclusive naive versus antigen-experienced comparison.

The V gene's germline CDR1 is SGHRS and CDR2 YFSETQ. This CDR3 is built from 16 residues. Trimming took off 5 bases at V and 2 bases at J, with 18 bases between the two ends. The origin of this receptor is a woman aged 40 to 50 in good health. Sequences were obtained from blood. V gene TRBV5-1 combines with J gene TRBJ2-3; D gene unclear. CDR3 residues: CASRGYSLTSTDTQYF. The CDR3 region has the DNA TGCGCCAGCAGAGGGTATTCCCTCACCTCCACAGATACGCAGTATTTT. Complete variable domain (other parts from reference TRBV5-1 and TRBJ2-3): KAGVTQTPRYLIKTRGQQVTLSCSPISGHRSVSWYQQTPGQGLQFLFEYFSETQRNKGNFPGRFSGRQFSNSRSEMNVSTLELGDSALYLCASRGYSLTSTDTQYFGPGTRLTVL.